This TCR beta chain was sequenced for a study of naive and memory T cell subsets. This CDR3 is 14 amino acids long. The germline V and J ends were trimmed by 8 bases and 5 bases, with 16 bases remaining between them. An equimolar mix of two oligonucleotides served as the beta constant-region primer for TRBC1 and TRBC2. Nested alpha and beta constant-region primers with the SP2 primer drove four PCR rounds on ligated cDNA. TCRdb processed the UMI-ligation and nested PCR reads anew with MiXCR; each CDR3 protein has one entry. The sample shows 100,000 to 150,000 distinct CDR3 sequences, 35% to 40% of them seen only once. Details on this clonotype: Its cognate antigen is unknown.

Study-wide results and limits: The power law exponent of TCR abundance differed between naive and memory cells.

From the second PCR step, alpha and beta chains were amplified apart. This chain uses TRBV12-3 or TRBV12-4 with TRBJ2-4; D may correspond to TRBD1 or TRBD2 (6 bases each). The sample consisted of central memory CD4+ T cells from blood. The receptor was isolated from a human donor in good health. CDR3 sequence reads: CASGLNRAQNIQYF. CDR3 coding DNA: TGTGCCAGCGGACTAAACAGGGCGCAAAACATTCAGTACTTC.